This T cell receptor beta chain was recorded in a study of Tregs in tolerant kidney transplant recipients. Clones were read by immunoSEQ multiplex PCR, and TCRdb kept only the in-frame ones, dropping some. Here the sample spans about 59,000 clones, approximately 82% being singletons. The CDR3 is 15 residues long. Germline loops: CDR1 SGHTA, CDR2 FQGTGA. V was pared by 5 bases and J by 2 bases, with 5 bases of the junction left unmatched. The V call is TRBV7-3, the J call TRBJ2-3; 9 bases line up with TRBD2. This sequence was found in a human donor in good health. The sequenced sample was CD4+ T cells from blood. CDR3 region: CASSHSGRLTDTQYF. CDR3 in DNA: TGTGCCAGCAGCCATAGCGGGAGACTCACAGATACGCAGTATTTT.